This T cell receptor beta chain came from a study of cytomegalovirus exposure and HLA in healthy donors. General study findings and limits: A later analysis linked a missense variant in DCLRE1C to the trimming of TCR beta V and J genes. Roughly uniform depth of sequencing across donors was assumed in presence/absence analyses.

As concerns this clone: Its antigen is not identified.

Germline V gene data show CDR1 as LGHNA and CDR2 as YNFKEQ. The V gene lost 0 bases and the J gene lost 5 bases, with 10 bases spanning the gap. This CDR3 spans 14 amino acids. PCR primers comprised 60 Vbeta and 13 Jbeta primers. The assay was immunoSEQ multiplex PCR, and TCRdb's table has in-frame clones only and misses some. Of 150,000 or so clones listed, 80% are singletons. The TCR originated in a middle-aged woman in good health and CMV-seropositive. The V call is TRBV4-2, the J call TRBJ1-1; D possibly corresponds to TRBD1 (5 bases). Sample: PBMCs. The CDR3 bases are TGTGCCAGCAGCCAAGAGGCCAGGGAAACTGAAGCTTTCTTT. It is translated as CASSQEARETEAFF.